This TCR beta chain is from a study of T cell changes during pregnancy in multiple sclerosis (dated by TCRdb to between 2018 and 2021). Background for the entire study: In women with multiple sclerosis, the researchers looked at how the T cell repertoire shifted as pregnancy progressed.

The table lists this clone with a count of one. Its antigen remains unidentified. Per-nucleotide qualities are absent, and no much larger clonotype sits a single base away. CDR1 SNHLY and CDR2 FYNNEI were looked up in the germline V gene. Between the V and J ends, shortened by 4 bases and 1 base respectively, the junction contains 13 bases. There are 15 amino acids in the CDR3, from cysteine to phenylalanine inclusive. The read is trimmed to its CDR3 DNA, 45 bases read in frame from base 1. Libraries were built with the immunoSEQ multiplex PCR assay. TCRdb re-hosts the immuneACCESS table, in-frame sequences only. Its copies lack some clones; in the studies checked, an unresolved V gene accounts for under half of them, and the cause for the rest is not known. This sample is represented by over 25,000 clones; 91% of them were singletons. In total, the top ten clones hold under 5% of the sample.

The sequence was obtained from a female donor in good health, enrolled as a control in a pregnancy study. The sample consisted of CD8+ T cells from peripheral blood mononuclear cells, taken in the second trimester of pregnancy. This receptor chain uses TRBV2 and TRBJ1-1, with TRBD1 perhaps the D gene, on 5 matching bases. The sequenced DNA: TGTGCCAGCAGTGCCCCGGCGGGGGAGAACACTGAAGCTTTCTTT. This translates into CASSAPAGENTEAFF.